This TCR beta chain is drawn from a study of cytomegalovirus exposure and HLA in healthy donors. This CDR3 has 15 residues. CDR1 and CDR2 from the germline V gene are SGHAT and FQNNGV. A multiplex PCR was run with 60 Vbeta primers and 13 Jbeta primers. Assay used: immunoSEQ multiplex PCR; TCRdb lists only in-frame clones, some missing. The data contain 100,000 or so clones, over 55% of them singletons. This clone was recorded a few times. The antigen is unknown. Relative to the germline gene, one junction end is altered; a read error may explain this. Study outcomes and limitations: Later analysis indicated greater clonal expansion among HLA-associated TCR beta chains than among equally common other chains.

The clonotype comes from a woman aged 25 to 45 in good health and CMV-seronegative. The sequenced sample was PBMCs. The V call is TRBV11-2, the J call TRBJ2-5; 9 nucleotides match TRBD2. The CDR3 reads CASSQGLAEQEAQYF. CDR3 DNA sequence: TGTGCCAGCAGCCAGGGACTAGCAGAACAAGAGGCCCAGTACTTC.